The present TCR beta chain was sequenced within a study of blood T cell repertoires in COVID-19. As for the study in general: The study drew acute and convalescent COVID-19 samples from the United States, Italy and Spain. Sample material is recorded as cDNA or gDNA derived from T cells, B-cell-depleted T cells, or PBMCs.

Under the authors' procedure: Scientists estimated how many nucleated cells there were by amplifying reference gene primers. Method: immunoSEQ multiplex PCR; TCRdb's copy keeps in-frame clones and lacks some. V and J calls and clone size follow that table, whereas D and trimming were derived from the DNA. Here the sample spans around 200,000 clones, around 83% being singletons. The CDR3 consists of 17 residues. The V and J ends lost 4 bases and 5 bases, in that order; junction bases with no gene match: 17. Germline lookup yields CDR1 SGHRS and CDR2 YFSETQ. The sequence came from a woman aged 45-60 years with acute or convalescent COVID-19. Sequencing input: peripheral blood. The chain links TRBV5-1 to TRBJ2-5; 7 bases line up with TRBD1. The CDR3 region is CASSTLTGQYLGETQYF. CDR3 coding DNA: TGCGCCAGCAGCACATTGACGGGACAGTATCTCGGGGAGACCCAGTACTTC.